Detailed here is one T cell receptor (beta chain). Its antigen specificity is not known. One base away there is no much larger clone; base qualities are not given. The data stem from a study of shared clonotypes between healthy human individuals (TCRdb year 2020). For context, the study as a whole: Three men and two women, aged 18 to 49 years, made up the cohort. Libraries were prepared and TCR repertoires were sequenced by different laboratories using diverse techniques, in order to increase sequencing depth and limit assay-specific biases. Blood TCR repertoires of roughly five healthy adults were deeply sequenced to estimate repertoire size and the extent of clonotype sharing between individuals. For each donor, three plates each were used for CD4 naive and CD4 memory, two plates were used for CD8 naive, and one plate was used for CD8 memory. Between about 0.8 and 8.9 billion PBMCs per donor were obtained by leukapheresis.

Healthy HIV-negative adults with no recently reported acute infections or vaccinations were included as donors. Every donor was a Caucasian adult residing in Nashville, Tennessee, USA. CD4+ T cells were enriched through magnetic negative selection, after which naive cells were positively selected on CD45RA and the remaining negative fraction served as the memory subset. After blood collection by leukapheresis, PBMCs were isolated using Ficoll-Histopaque density gradient centrifugation and then cryopreserved in the vapor phase of liquid nitrogen. Analytical flow cytometry was used to check the purity and quantity of each magnetically sorted T cell population. Each sorted fraction had its genomic DNA isolated and then quantified by UV absorbance on a Nanodrop 2000c. From cysteine to phenylalanine, the CDR3 is 13 amino acids long. Here the CDR3 DNA is all that survives: 39 bases in frame from base 1. The germline V gene encodes CDR1 MNHNS and CDR2 SASEGT. V loses 7 bases, J loses 2 bases, and the germline ends lie 12 bases apart.

What the authors observed across the whole study: Across a few donors, 5% to 6% of naive CD4, more than 3% of naive CD8, about 2% of memory CD4, and about 0.4% of memory CD8 clonotypes were shared. Higher generation probabilities were observed for clonotypes shared by all four sorted-subset donors than for non-shared clonotypes. Sampling was restricted to blood, and TCR repertoires in tissues likely differ from the TCR repertoires found in blood. Naive subsets generally had larger estimated clonotype richness than memory subsets. Incomplete sequencing was indicated by rarefaction of sorted-subset datasets, despite the large sequencing depth. Based on pairwise subsampling, the degree of clonotype sharing among donors was expected to be affected by sequencing depth. The small number of donors limited the genetic and exposure-history diversity represented.

Using the deep immunoSEQ assay, TCR CDR3 regions were amplified from genomic DNA by multiplex PCR. Extracted genomic DNA from each cell subset was distributed evenly across all wells of several immunoSEQ 96-well plates, and each plate was treated as a replicate. For sorted subsets, around 200 ng genomic DNA, equal to tens of thousands of T cell genomes, was loaded into each replicate PCR. Purified libraries were measured with a Qubit 3.0 fluorometer, size-checked on a Bioanalyzer 2100, and measured again with the KAPA Library Quantification kit. A separate single-read 150-cycle Illumina NextSeq 550 flow cell was used to sequence each immunoSEQ 96-well plate. The source study handled its data this way. Because only junctional sequences without quality scores were contained in the immunoSEQ output, filtering matching that applied to full-length reads could not be performed. Sequences were annotated with PyIR, a Python wrapper for IgBLAST v1.9, using IMGT germline references to assign V/J genes and CDR3. Reads with weak V/J assignments (E-value above 1e-6), missing CDR3, stop codons, out-of-frame junctions, or ambiguous translated residues were removed. V3J clonotypes were defined as sequences sharing the same inferred V gene, J gene, and CDR3 amino acid sequence. Percentage overlap between repertoires was computed as shared unique clonotypes divided by the size of the smaller repertoire. RTK rarefaction, the Chao1 estimator, and Recon v2.1 estimates of unobserved clonotypes were used to assess repertoire richness. Generation probabilities were computed with OLGA for all TCRbeta clonotypes obtained by the gDNA method from a handful of donors. The table comes from immuneACCESS by way of TCRdb, which keeps in-frame sequences with V and J called. Part of the clones is missing from these tables; in studies checked, under half for an unresolved V gene and the rest for unknown reasons. V, J and clone size derive from that table, while D and trimming were established from the DNA sequence. The sample records about 1,500,000 clones, more than 95% of which are singletons. The ten largest clones represent over 1% of the sample.

The origin of this receptor is a man aged 25 to 40 in good health. The chain was built from TRBV6-1 and TRBJ2-7; the D gene is perhaps TRBD1, from 5 matching bases. The source material was naive CD4+ T cells sorted from blood. The meaning of the sample's cell subset or site label: CD45RA+ positively selected. The DNA sequence is given as TGTGCCAGCATAAGACAGTTTACCTACGAGCAGTACTTC. This codes for CASIRQFTYEQYF.